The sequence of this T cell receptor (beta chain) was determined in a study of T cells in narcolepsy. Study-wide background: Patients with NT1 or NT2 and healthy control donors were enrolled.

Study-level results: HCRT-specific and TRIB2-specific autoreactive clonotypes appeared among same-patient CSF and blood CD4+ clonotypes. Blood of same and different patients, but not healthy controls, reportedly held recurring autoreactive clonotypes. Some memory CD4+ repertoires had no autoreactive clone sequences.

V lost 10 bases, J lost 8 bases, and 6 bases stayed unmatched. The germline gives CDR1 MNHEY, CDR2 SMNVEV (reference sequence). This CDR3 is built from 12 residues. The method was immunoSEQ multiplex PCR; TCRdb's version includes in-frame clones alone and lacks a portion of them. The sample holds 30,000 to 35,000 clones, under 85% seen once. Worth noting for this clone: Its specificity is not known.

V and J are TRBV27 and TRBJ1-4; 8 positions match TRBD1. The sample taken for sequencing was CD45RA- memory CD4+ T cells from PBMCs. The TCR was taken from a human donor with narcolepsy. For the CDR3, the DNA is TGTGCCACCAGGGGGCCGGGAGAAAAACTGTTTTTT. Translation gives CATRGPGEKLFF.